Listed below are T cell receptor beta chains from one sample, sequenced in a study of cytomegalovirus exposure and HLA in healthy donors. Sequencing was performed with immunoSEQ multiplex PCR; in TCRdb, only in-frame clones are kept and a portion is missing. The table shows about 170,000 clones, with 95% to 97% occurring only once. Input material: PBMCs. The receptors stem from a woman aged 18 to 35 in good health and CMV-seronegative. Each CDR3 is given with its conserved first and last residue. The D gene is left open where the match is weak. Rows give clone size only sometimes, using once, few, many, or a class for an expanded clone.

v_call	d_call	clone_size	j_call	cdr3_nt	cdr3_aa
TRBV27	TRBD1	NA	TRBJ2-4	TGTGCCAGCAGGCCGACAGGGGCCAAAAACATTCAGTACTTC	CASRPTGAKNIQYF
TRBV6-1	TRBD1	NA	TRBJ2-2	TGTGCCAGCAGTGCCGGACAGGGGAACACCGGGGAGCTGTTTTTT	CASSAGQGNTGELFF
TRBV5-6	NA	NA	TRBJ2-3	TGTGCCAGCAGCTTGCGGGACAACTTCTTCGGCGATACGCAGTATTTT	CASSLRDNFFGDTQYF
TRBV18	TRBD1	NA	TRBJ1-5	TGTGCCAGCTCCCCAGGGGGACAGTACAATCAGCCCCAGCATTTT	CASSPGGQYNQPQHF
TRBV18	NA	NA	TRBJ1-5	TGTGCCAGCTCACCCACTAGGGAGCAGCCCCAGCATTTT	CASSPTREQPQHF
TRBV11-1	NA	NA	TRBJ2-3	TGTGCCAGCAGCTTAAATACAGGGTTAGATACGCAGTATTTT	CASSLNTGLDTQYF
TRBV4-2	TRBD1	NA	TRBJ1-1	TGTGCCAGCAGCCAAGTGGGCAGGGGGCTCAAGGTAGGGTACACTGAAGCTTTCTTT	CASSQVGRGLKVGYTEAFF
TRBV9	TRBD2	NA	TRBJ2-3	TGTGCCAGCAGCGTACGCGGGGGGGCGGTAGATACGCAGTATTTT	CASSVRGGAVDTQYF
TRBV27	NA	NA	TRBJ1-1	TGTGCCAGCAGTCCGCAGGTAACCATCCCCGAAGCTTTCTTT	CASSPQVTIPEAFF
TRBV19	TRBD2	NA	TRBJ2-1	TGTGCCAGTGGGATGATAGCGGGGGGACGAAATGAGCAGTTCTTC	CASGMIAGGRNEQFF
TRBV6-1	TRBD2	NA	TRBJ2-1	TGTGCCAGCAGTGAGGGGGGGTGGAATGAGCAGTTCTTC	CASSEGGWNEQFF
TRBV6-5	NA	NA	TRBJ2-7	TGTGCCAGCAGCCGAAGCCAGGGTTCGTGGGAGCAGTACTTC	CASSRSQGSWEQYF
TRBV5-6	NA	NA	TRBJ1-2	TGTGCCAGCAGCTTTGGGGGGGGCAGTTCTTATGGCTACACCTTC	CASSFGGGSSYGYTF
TRBV4-1	NA	few	TRBJ2-7	TGCGCCAGCAGCCACACCCAGGACTCCTACGAGCAGTACTTC	CASSHTQDSYEQYF
TRBV14	NA	NA	TRBJ2-3	TGTGCCAGCAGCCAAGTTGGTGGGGGCGCGACAGATACGCAGTATTTT	CASSQVGGGATDTQYF
TRBV29-1	TRBD2	NA	TRBJ2-5	TGCAGCGTTGAAGATCTAGGGACTAGCGTTGGAAGGCCTCAAGAGACCCAGTACTTC	CSVEDLGTSVGRPQETQYF